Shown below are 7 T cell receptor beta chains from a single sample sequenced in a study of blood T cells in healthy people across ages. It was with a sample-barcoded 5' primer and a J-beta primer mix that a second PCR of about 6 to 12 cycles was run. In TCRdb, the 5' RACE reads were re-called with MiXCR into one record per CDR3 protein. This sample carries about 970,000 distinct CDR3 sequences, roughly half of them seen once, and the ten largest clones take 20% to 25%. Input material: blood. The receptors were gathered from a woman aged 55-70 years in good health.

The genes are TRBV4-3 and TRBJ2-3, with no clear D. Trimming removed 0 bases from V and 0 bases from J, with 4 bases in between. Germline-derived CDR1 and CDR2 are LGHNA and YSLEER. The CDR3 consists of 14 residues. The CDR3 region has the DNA TGCGCCAGCAGCCAAGATCTAAGCACAGATACGCAGTATTTT. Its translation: CASSQDLSTDTQYF.

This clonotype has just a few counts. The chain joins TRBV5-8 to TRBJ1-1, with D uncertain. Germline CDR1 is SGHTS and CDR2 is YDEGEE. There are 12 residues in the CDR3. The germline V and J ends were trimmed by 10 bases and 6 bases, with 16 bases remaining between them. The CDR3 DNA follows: TGTGCCGCACAGTCCCCTTTTTCTGAAGCTTTCTTT. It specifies CAAQSPFSEAFF.

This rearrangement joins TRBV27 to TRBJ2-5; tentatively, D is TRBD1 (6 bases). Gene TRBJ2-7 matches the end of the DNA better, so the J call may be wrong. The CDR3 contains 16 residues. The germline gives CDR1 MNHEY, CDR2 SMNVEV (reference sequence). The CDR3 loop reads CASSLRTWTDAYEQYF. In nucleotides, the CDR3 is TGTGCCAGCAGCCTACGTACCTGGACAGACGCCTACGAGCAGTACTTC.

This CDR3 reads CASSPQGNEQYF. In DNA form, the CDR3 reads TGTGCCAGCTCACCACAGGGAAACGAGCAGTACTTC. The chain recombines TRBV18 with TRBJ2-7; D uncertain. V lost 1 base and J lost 5, with 6 bases in between. In germline, CDR1 is KGHSH, CDR2 LQKENI. The CDR3 extends over 12 amino acids.

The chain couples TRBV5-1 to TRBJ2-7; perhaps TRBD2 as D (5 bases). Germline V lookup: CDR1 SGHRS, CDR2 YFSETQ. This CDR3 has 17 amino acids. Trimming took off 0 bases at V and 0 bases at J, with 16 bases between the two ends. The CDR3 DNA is TGCGCCAGCAGCTTGGCCGGGGAGAGACTGAGCTCCTACGAGCAGTACTTC. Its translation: CASSLAGERLSSYEQYF.

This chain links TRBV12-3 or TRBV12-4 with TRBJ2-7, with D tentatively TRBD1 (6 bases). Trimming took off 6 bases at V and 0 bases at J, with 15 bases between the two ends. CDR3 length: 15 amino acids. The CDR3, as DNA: TGTGCCAGCAGCCCCGACCAGGGGAGCTCCTACGAGCAGTACTTC. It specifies CASSPDQGSSYEQYF.

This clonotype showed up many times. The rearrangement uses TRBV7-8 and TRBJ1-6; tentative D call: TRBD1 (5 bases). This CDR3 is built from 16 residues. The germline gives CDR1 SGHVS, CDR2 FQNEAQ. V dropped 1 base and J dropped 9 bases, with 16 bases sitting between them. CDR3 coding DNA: TGTGCCAGCAGCTTAGTAAACCGGAGCGGGGGTTCACCCCTCCACTTT. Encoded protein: CASSLVNRSGGSPLHF. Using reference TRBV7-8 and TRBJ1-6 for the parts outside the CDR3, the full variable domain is GAGVSQSPRYKVAKRGQDVALRCDPISGHVSLFWYQQALGQGPEFLTYFQNEAQLDKSGLPSDRFFAERPEGSVSTLKIQRTQQEDSAVYLCASSLVNRSGGSPLHFGNGTRLTVT.